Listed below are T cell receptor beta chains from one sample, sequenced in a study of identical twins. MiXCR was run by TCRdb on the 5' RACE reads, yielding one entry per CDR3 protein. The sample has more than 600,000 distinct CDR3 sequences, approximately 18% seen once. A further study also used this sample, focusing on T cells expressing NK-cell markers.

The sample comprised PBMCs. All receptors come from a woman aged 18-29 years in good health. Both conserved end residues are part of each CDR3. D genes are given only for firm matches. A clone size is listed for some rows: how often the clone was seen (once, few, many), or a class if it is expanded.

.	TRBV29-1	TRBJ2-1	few	CSVLDQRLYNEQFF	TGCAGCGTTCTTGATCAGCGCCTCTACAATGAGCAGTTCTTC
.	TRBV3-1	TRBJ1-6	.	CASSPRWGANSPLHF	TGTGCCAGCAGCCCGAGGTGGGGGGCGAATTCACCCCTCCACTTT
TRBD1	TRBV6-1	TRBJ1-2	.	CASRLGQSYGYTF	TGTGCCAGCAGGCTGGGACAGTCGTATGGCTACACCTTC
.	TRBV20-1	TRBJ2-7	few	CSARGIYEQYF	TGCAGTGCTAGGGGGATCTACGAGCAGTACTTC
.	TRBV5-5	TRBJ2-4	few	CASSHVQATKNIQYF	TGTGCCAGCAGCCATGTCCAAGCAACCAAAAACATTCAGTACTTC
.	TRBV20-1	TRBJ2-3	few	CSARDTRTDTQYF	TGCAGTGCTAGAGATACCCGCACAGATACGCAGTATTTT
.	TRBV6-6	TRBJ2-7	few	CASSPTPTLEQYF	TGTGCCAGCAGCCCGACCCCTACCCTTGAGCAGTACTTC
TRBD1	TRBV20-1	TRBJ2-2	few	CSAPQGTGELFF	TGCAGTGCTCCACAGGGGACCGGGGAGCTGTTTTTT
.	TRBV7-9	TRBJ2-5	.	CASSLFGSFETQYF	TGTGCCAGCAGCTTATTCGGGAGTTTTGAGACCCAGTACTTC
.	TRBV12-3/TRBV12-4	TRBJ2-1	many	CASSFLTRVFEQFF	TGTGCCAGCAGTTTCTTGACTAGAGTATTCGAGCAGTTCTTC
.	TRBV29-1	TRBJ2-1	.	CSVKEGNRRNEQFF	TGCAGCGTGAAGGAGGGGAATCGCAGAAATGAGCAGTTCTTC
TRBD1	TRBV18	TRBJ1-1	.	CASSSWTGIRAFF	TGTGCCAGCTCGTCGTGGACAGGGATACGTGCTTTCTTT
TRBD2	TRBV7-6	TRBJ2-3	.	CASSPGASGGGTDTQYF	TGTGCCAGCAGCCCGGGGGCTAGCGGGGGGGGCACAGATACGCAGTATTTT
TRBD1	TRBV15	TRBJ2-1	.	CATSRGLGQGANEQFF	TGTGCCACCAGCAGGGGTCTGGGACAGGGGGCCAATGAGCAGTTCTTC
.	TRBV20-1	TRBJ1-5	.	CSAPTAGANQPQHF	TGCAGTGCTCCGACGGCAGGGGCGAATCAGCCCCAGCATTTT
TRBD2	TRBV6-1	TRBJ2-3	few	CASSKGTSAADTQYF	TGTGCCAGCAGCAAGGGGACTAGCGCGGCAGATACGCAGTATTTT
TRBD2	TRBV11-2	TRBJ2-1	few	CASTNERERNHVNNEQFF	TGTGCCAGCACCAACGAGCGGGAGAGGAACCACGTAAACAATGAGCAGTTCTTC